Shown below are 22 T cell receptor beta chains from a single sample sequenced in a study of T cell responses to AZD1222 COVID-19 vaccine. Measured with immunoSEQ multiplex PCR; TCRdb has only the in-frame clones, and not every one. This sample carries about 89,000 clones, about 88% of them seen once, and the ten largest clones take more than 5%. The source was peripheral blood, collected 28 days after the second AZD1222 dose. The receptors originated from an adult who received the AZD1222 COVID-19 vaccine.

The chain has TRBV11-3 and TRBJ2-1, with D perhaps matching TRBD1 (6 bases). Germline CDR1 is SGHNT and CDR2 is YENEEA. This CDR3 has 16 residues. Trimming cost V 5 bases and J 1 base, with 15 bases left between them. The CDR3, as DNA: TGTGCCAGCAGCCACAGGGCAGGGTCATCCTACAATGAGCAGTTCTTC. This sequence encodes CASSHRAGSSYNEQFF.

V gene TRBV6-5 combines with J gene TRBJ2-3, with D unresolved. CDR3 size: 13 residues. Germline CDR1 and CDR2: MNHEY and SVGAGI. V lost 8 bases, J lost 0 bases, and 9 bases lay in between. The DNA for the CDR3 is TGTGCCAGCGGTCCCCCTAGCACAGATACGCAGTATTTT. Residues: CASGPPSTDTQYF.

This chain links TRBV7-2 with TRBJ1-1; perhaps TRBD1 as D (5 bases). Germline CDR1 and CDR2: SGHTA and FQGNSA. This CDR3 comprises 16 residues. The V and J ends lost 1 base and 6 bases respectively, with 18 bases between them. The DNA for the CDR3 is TGTGCCAGCAGCTTAGGACCATCGGGGGGTCAAGCTGAAGCTTTCTTT. Its protein product is CASSLGPSGGQAEAFF.

The chain employs TRBV7-6 and TRBJ1-4; TRBD1 might be the D (6 bases). The CDR3 consists of 15 residues. V lost 5 bases to trimming and J lost 0 bases, with 10 bases between them. Germline lookup yields CDR1 SGHVS and CDR2 FNYEAQ. As DNA, the CDR3 is TGTGCCAGCAGCGAGGACAGTTCAACTAATGAAAAACTGTTTTTT. It is translated as CASSEDSSTNEKLFF. The full variable domain, its missing parts supplied by reference TRBV7-6 and TRBJ1-4, is GAGVSQSPRYKVTKRGQDVALRCDPISGHVSLYWYRQALGQGPEFLTYFNYEAQQDKSGLPNDRFSAERPEGSISTLTIQRTEQRDSAMYRCASSEDSSTNEKLFFGSGTQLSVL.

This clone has just one count. The chain is built from TRBV9 and TRBJ1-2; 8 bases fit TRBD1. Germline V gene sequence: CDR1 SGDLS, CDR2 YYNGEE. The J segment lost 5 bases and the V segment lost 1 base, leaving 19 bases of the junction unmatched. The CDR3 covers 19 residues. The CDR3 protein is CASSVNRRQGWYRGYGYTF. The CDR3 DNA reads as TGTGCCAGCAGCGTAAACCGTAGACAGGGGTGGTATCGCGGGTATGGCTACACCTTC.

The chain joins TRBV18 to TRBJ2-1; 7 bases are shared with TRBD1. The CDR3 contains 14 residues. V shed 2 bases, J shed 10 bases, and the junction held 8 bases outside the gene matches. Germline loops: CDR1 KGHSH, CDR2 LQKENI. This CDR3 reads CASSPGVQGREQFF. The CDR3 bases are TGTGCCAGCTCACCAGGTGTACAGGGGCGGGAGCAGTTCTTC.

This rearrangement joins TRBV6-2 or TRBV6-3 to TRBJ1-6; TRBD1 is a possible D gene (5 bases). The germline V gene encodes CDR1 MNHEY and CDR2 SVGEGT. This CDR3 has 17 residues. Deletions cut 3 bases from V and 7 bases from J, with 19 bases between. This CDR3 reads CASSYRRDGRRNSPLHF. DNA for the CDR3: TGTGCCAGCAGTTATCGTAGGGACGGAAGAAGGAATTCACCCCTCCACTTT.

This rearrangement joins TRBV5-1 to TRBJ2-5; 7 bases align to TRBD1. V shed 2 bases, J shed 3 bases, and the junction held 7 bases outside the gene matches. The CDR3 has 15 amino acids. The germline gives CDR1 SGHRS, CDR2 YFSETQ. The DNA for the CDR3 is TGCGCCAGCAGCTTAACCGGGACAGTTAAAGAGACCCAGTACTTC. Translated, it gives CASSLTGTVKETQYF.

This clone appeared a few times. This chain links TRBV5-1 with TRBJ1-4; 8 nucleotides align to TRBD1. CDR3 length equals 15 residues. CDR1 is SGHRS and CDR2 is YFSETQ in the germline V gene. V trimming: 0 bases; J trimming: 8 bases; junction bases outside the gene matches: 6. CDR3 sequence (DNA): TGCGCCAGCAGCTTGGCGACAGGGGATTTCGAAAAACTGTTTTTT. Protein sequence: CASSLATGDFEKLFF.

The rearrangement links TRBV5-5 to TRBJ2-2; a possible D gene is TRBD1 (6 bases). Germline CDR1 is SGHKS and CDR2 is YYEKEE (reference sequence). V lost 0 bases and J lost 8, with 11 bases in between. This CDR3 has 14 amino acids. DNA of the CDR3: TGTGCCAGCAGCTTGGCACAGGGTAAGGGGGAGCTGTTTTTT. It translates to CASSLAQGKGELFF.

The V gene is TRBV9, the J gene TRBJ1-2, with a tentative D call TRBD1 (6 bases). CDR3 length: 15 residues. The germline V gene has CDR1 SGDLS and CDR2 YYNGEE. The V end lost 4 bases, the J end lost 1 base, and 14 bases lay between the germline ends. CDR3 DNA: TGTGCCAGCAGCCCAACGACAGGCTTTAACTATGGCTACACCTTC. Translation gives CASSPTTGFNYGYTF.

The V gene is TRBV12-3 or TRBV12-4, the J gene TRBJ1-1; D unclear. Between the trimmed V and J ends, which lost 3 bases and 6 bases, there was a span of 8 bases. This CDR3 region has 12 residues. The CDR3 DNA sequence: TGTGCCAGCAGTTTCCTAGCCGCTGAAGCTTTCTTT. Its protein product is CASSFLAAEAFF.

This clone was detected once. This sequence joins TRBV5-8 and TRBJ2-1; D unclear. Trimming cost V 4 bases and J 0 bases, with 14 bases left between them. The CDR3 has 16 residues. Germline V gene data show CDR1 as SGHTS and CDR2 as YDEGEE. The CDR3 reads CASSNYSGLSYNEQFF. The CDR3 DNA reads as TGTGCCAGCAGCAACTACTCAGGCCTCTCCTACAATGAGCAGTTCTTC.

The gene calls are TRBV7-2 and TRBJ1-6; the D is unclear. The V gene's germline CDR1 is SGHTA and CDR2 FQGNSA. This CDR3 is 15 amino acids long. Trimming cost V 5 bases and J 10 bases, with 18 bases left between them. CDR3 in amino acids: CASSPREALGSPLHF. CDR3 DNA: TGTGCCAGCAGCCCTAGAGAGGCTTTGGGCTCACCCCTCCACTTT.

V gene TRBV27 combines with J gene TRBJ2-7; D uncertain. V lost 5 bases, J lost 6 bases, and 14 bases lay in between. The germline V gene encodes CDR1 MNHEY and CDR2 SMNVEV (reference sequence). CDR3 length equals 13 residues. CDR3: CASSPWGFPEQYF. CDR3 DNA: TGTGCCAGCAGTCCCTGGGGATTCCCCGAGCAGTACTTC.

The chain joins TRBV18 to TRBJ2-3; weak D call: TRBD1 (6 bases). CDR3 length: 14 amino acids. Trimming left V 2 bases short and J 5 bases short, with 11 bases between. Germline CDR1 is KGHSH and CDR2 is LQKENI. In DNA form, the CDR3 reads TGTGCCAGCTCACCAAACCCAGGGGAAGATACGCAGTATTTT. It is translated as CASSPNPGEDTQYF.

To note about this clone: The same CDR3 can be traced to other DNA sequences in this sample. The genes are TRBV5-1 and TRBJ2-5, with D hard to call. The ends were cut back, 7 bases at V and 1 base at J, with 8 bases in the middle. The CDR3 covers 12 residues. Germline CDR1 SGHRS, CDR2 YFSETQ. The DNA for the CDR3 is TGCGCCAGCTCCCCCGGCCAAGAGACCCAGTACTTC. It codes for CASSPGQETQYF.

J is TRBJ1-6 and V is TRBV14; D is uncertain. The germline V and J ends were trimmed by 0 bases and 0 bases, with 9 bases remaining between them. The CDR3 runs to 17 residues. CDR1 is SGHDN, CDR2 FVKESK, per germline. The CDR3 DNA reads as TGTGCCAGCAGCCAAGATCTTTCGAGCTCCTATAATTCACCCCTCCACTTT. This codes for CASSQDLSSSYNSPLHF.

The CDR3 coding sequence is TGTGCCACCAGTGATCCCGTGGGCACAGATACGCAGTATTTT. Its translation: CATSDPVGTDTQYF. This rearrangement joins TRBV24-1 to TRBJ2-3; no clear D gene. Trimming removed 3 bases at V and 1 base at J, with 7 bases between. CDR1 and CDR2 from the germline V gene are KGHDR and SFDVKD. The CDR3 is made up of 14 amino acids.

The chain combines TRBV11-2 with TRBJ2-1; D is possibly TRBD1 (5 bases). Germline V CDR1 and CDR2: SGHAT, FQNNGV. The CDR3 is made up of 15 amino acids. Trimming pared 6 bases from V and 9 bases from J, leaving 21 bases between. The CDR3 DNA is TGTGCCAGCAGATCGGCGGCAGGGTTACCGAGTGAGCAGTTCTTC. Translated: CASRSAAGLPSEQFF.

The V and J genes are TRBV19 and TRBJ1-5; 8 nucleotides line up with TRBD1. V was clipped by 4 bases and J by 1 base; unmatched bases: 3. Germline-derived CDR1 and CDR2 are LNHDA and SQIVND (reference sequence). This CDR3 has 15 amino acids. The CDR3 DNA follows: TGTGCCAGTAGTAGGACAGGGACAAGCAATCAGCCCCAGCATTTT. It translates to CASSRTGTSNQPQHF. Supplemented by reference TRBV19 and TRBJ1-5, the full variable domain reads DGGITQSPKYLFRKEGQNVTLSCEQNLNHDAMYWYRQDPGQGLRLIYYSQIVNDFQKGDIAEGYSVSREKKESFPLTVTSAQKNPTAFYLCASSRTGTSNQPQHFGDGTRLSIL.

This chain connects TRBV5-5 to TRBJ2-5, with D unclear. This CDR3 has 13 amino acids. The germline CDR1 and CDR2 sequences are SGHKS and YYEKEE (reference sequence). Trimming removed 1 base from V and 2 bases from J, with 6 bases in between. CDR3 amino acids: CASSLIPQETQYF. In nucleotides, the CDR3 is TGTGCCAGCAGCTTGATCCCGCAAGAGACCCAGTACTTC.